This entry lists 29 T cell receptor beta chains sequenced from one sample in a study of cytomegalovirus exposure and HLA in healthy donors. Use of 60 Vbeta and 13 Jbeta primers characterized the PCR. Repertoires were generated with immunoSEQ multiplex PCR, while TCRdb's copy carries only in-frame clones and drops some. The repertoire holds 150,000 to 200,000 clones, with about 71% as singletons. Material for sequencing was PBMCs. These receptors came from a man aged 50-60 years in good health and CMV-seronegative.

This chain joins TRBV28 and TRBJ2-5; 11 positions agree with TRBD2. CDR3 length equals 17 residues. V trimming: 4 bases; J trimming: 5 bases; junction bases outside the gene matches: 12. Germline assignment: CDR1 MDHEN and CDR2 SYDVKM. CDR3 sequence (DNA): TGTGCCAGCAGTTCCTCCGATAGCGGGGGGGCCGGGGAGACCCAGTACTTC. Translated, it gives CASSSSDSGGAGETQYF. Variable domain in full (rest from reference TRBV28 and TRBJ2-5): DVKVTQSSRYLVKRTGEKVFLECVQDMDHENMFWYRQDPGLGLRLIYFSYDVKMKEKGDIPEGYSVSREKKERFSLILESASTNQTSMYLCASSSSDSGGAGETQYFGPGTRLLVL.

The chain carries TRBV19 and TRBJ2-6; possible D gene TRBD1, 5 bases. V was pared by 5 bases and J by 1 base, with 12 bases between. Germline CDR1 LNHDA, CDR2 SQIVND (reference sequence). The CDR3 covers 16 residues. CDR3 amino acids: CASSEGASSGANVLTF. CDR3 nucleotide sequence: TGTGCCAGTAGTGAAGGGGCGAGTTCTGGGGCCAACGTCCTGACTTTC.

The chain's CDR3 is CASSEQGARGYTF. CDR3 nucleotide sequence: TGTGCCAGCAGCGAACAGGGGGCGCGGGGCTACACCTTC. V gene TRBV7-9 combines with J gene TRBJ1-2; 9 positions agree with TRBD1. The V gene's germline CDR1 is SEHNR and CDR2 FQNEAQ (reference sequence). The CDR3 has 13 residues. The V gene end was trimmed by 5 bases and the J gene end by 8 bases; junction bases not matched to a gene: 6.

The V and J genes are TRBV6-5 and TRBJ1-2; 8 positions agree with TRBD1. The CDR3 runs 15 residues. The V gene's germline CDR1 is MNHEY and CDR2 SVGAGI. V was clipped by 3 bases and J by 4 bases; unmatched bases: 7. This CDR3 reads CASSYTGGVTYGYTF. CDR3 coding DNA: TGTGCCAGCAGTTATACAGGGGGGGTAACCTATGGCTACACCTTC.

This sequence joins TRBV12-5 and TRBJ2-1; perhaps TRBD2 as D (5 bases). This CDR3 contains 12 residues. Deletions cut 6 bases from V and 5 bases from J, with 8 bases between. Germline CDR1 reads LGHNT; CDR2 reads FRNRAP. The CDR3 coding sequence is TGTGCTAGTGGACCGAGGGACAATGAGCAGTTCTTC. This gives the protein CASGPRDNEQFF.

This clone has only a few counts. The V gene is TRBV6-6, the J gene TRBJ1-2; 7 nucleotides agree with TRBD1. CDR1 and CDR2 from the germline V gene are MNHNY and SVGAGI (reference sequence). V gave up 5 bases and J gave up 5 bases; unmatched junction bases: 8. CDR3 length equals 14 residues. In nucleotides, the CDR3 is TGTGCCAGCAGTCCCCGACAGGGTCCGTATGGCTACACCTTC. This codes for CASSPRQGPYGYTF.

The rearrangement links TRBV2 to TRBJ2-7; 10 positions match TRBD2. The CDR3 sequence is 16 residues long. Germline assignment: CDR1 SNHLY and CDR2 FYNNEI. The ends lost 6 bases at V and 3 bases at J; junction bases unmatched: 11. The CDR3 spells CASRGPLAGDFYEQYF. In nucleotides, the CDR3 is TGTGCCAGCAGGGGCCCTCTAGCGGGGGATTTCTACGAGCAGTACTTC.

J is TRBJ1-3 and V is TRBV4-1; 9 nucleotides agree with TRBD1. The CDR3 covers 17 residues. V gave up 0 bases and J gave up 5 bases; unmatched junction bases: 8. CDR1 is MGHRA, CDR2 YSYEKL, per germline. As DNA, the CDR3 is TGCGCCAGCAGCCAAGATAGGGCGGGACAGGGAAGAAACACCATATATTTT. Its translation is CASSQDRAGQGRNTIYF.

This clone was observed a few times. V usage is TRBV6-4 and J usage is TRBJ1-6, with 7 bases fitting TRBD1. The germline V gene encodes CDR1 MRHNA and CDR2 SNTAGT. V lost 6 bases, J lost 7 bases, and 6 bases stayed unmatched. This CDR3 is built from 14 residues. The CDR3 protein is CASRGTVENSPLHF. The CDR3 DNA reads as TGTGCCAGCAGGGGGACAGTGGAAAATTCACCCCTCCACTTT.

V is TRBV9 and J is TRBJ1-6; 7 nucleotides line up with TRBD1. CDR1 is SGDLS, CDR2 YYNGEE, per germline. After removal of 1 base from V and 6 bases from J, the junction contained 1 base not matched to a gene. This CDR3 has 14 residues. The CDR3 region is CASSVNRGNSPLHF. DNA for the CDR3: TGTGCCAGCAGCGTAAACAGGGGTAATTCACCCCTCCACTTT.

DNA for the CDR3: TGTGCCAGCAGCTTAGGGGGGACAGCCGAAGTACTGTTTTTT. As protein: CASSLGGTAEVLFF. This chain uses TRBV7-9 with TRBJ1-4, with 7 bases fitting TRBD1. The CDR3 totals 14 residues. Germline CDR1 reads SEHNR; CDR2 reads FQNEAQ (reference sequence). Trimming took 1 base from V and 13 from J; bases not matched to a gene: 9.

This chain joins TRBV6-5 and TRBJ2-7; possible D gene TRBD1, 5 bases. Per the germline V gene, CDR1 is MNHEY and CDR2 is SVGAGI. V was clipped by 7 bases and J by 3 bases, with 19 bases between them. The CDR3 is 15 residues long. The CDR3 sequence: CASTVRQLRGYEQYF. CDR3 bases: TGTGCCAGCACCGTCAGACAGCTAAGAGGCTACGAGCAGTACTTC.

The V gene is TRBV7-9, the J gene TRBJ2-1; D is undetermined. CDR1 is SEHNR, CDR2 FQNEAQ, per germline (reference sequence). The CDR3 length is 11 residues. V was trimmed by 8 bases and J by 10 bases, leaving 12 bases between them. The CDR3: CASLIAQEQFF. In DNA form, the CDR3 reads TGTGCCAGCCTGATTGCCCAGGAGCAGTTCTTC.

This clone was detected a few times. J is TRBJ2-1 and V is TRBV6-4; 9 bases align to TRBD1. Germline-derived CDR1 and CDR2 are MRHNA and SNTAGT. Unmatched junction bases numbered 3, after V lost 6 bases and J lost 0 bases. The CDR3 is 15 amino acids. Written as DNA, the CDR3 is TGTGCCAGCAGAGAACAGGGGGCCTCCTACAATGAGCAGTTCTTC. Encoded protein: CASREQGASYNEQFF.

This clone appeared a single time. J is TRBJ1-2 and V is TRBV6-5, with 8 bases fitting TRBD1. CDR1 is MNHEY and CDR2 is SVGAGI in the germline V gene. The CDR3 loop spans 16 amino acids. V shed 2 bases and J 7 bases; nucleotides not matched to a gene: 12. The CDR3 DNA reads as TGTGCCAGCAGTTACACTCTCAGGGGGCGAGTTGTTGGCTACACCTTC. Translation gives CASSYTLRGRVVGYTF.

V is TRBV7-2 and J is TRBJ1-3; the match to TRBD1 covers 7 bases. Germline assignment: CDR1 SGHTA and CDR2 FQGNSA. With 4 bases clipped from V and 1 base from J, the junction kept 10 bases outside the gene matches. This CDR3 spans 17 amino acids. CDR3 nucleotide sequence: TGTGCCAGCAGCTCTAGACAGGGTGGAGGATCTGGAAACACCATATATTTT. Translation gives CASSSRQGGGSGNTIYF.

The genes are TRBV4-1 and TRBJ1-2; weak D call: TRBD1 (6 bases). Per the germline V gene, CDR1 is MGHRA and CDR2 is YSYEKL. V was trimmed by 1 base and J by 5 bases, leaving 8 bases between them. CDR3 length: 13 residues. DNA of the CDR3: TGCGCCAGCAGCCAAGGGACAGTTTATGGCTACACCTTC. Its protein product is CASSQGTVYGYTF.

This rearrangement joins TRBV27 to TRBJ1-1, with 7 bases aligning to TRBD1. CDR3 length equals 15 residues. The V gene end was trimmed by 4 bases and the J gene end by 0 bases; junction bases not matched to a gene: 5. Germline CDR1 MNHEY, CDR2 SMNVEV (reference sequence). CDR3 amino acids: CASSYTGTVNTEAFF. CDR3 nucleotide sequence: TGTGCCAGCAGTTACACCGGGACAGTGAACACTGAAGCTTTCTTT.

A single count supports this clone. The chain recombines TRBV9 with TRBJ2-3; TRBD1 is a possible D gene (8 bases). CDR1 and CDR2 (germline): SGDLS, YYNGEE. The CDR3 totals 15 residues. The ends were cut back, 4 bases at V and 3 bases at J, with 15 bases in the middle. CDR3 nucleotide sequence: TGTGCCAGCAGCTCTGGACAGGGAGGGACAGATACGCAGTATTTT. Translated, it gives CASSSGQGGTDTQYF.

Here the CDR3 DNA reads TGTGCCAGCAGTGGGATGGTGAGCGCCGGCGAGCAGTACTTC. Translating it yields CASSGMVSAGEQYF. The V call is TRBV6-4, the J call TRBJ2-7, with unresolved D. Trimming took 4 bases from V and 6 from J, leaving 16 bases between them. The germline V gene has CDR1 MRHNA and CDR2 SNTAGT. The CDR3 totals 14 residues.

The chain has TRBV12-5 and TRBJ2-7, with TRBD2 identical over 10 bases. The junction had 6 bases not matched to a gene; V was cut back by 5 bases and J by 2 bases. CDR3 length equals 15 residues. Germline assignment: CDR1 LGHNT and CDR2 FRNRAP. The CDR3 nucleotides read TGTGCTAGTGGTCTGCCTAGCGGGGGTGCCTACGAGCAGTACTTC. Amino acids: CASGLPSGGAYEQYF. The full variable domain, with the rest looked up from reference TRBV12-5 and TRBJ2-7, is DARVTQTPRHKVTEMGQEVTMRCQPILGHNTVFWYRQTMMQGLELLAYFRNRAPLDDSGMPKDRFSAEMPDATLATLKIQPSEPRDSAVYFCASGLPSGGAYEQYFGPGTRLTVT.

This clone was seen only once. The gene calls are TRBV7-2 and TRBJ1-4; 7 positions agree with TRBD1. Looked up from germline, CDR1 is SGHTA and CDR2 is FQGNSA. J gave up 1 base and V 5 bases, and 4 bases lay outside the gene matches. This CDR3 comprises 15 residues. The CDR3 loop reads CASSQRQGTNEKLFF. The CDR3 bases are TGTGCCAGCAGCCAGAGACAGGGAACTAATGAAAAACTGTTTTTT.

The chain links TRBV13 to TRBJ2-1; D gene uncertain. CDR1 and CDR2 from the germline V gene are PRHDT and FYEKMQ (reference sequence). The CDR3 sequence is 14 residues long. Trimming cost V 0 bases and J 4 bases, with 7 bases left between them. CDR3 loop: CASSLGRGYNEQFF. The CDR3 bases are TGTGCCAGCAGCTTAGGCCGAGGATACAATGAGCAGTTCTTC.

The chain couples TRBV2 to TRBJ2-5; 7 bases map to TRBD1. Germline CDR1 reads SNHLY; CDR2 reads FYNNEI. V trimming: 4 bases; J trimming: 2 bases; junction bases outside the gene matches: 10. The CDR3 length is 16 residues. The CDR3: CASSVGRDRAQETQYF. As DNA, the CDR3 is TGTGCCAGCAGTGTTGGTCGAGACAGGGCACAAGAGACCCAGTACTTC.

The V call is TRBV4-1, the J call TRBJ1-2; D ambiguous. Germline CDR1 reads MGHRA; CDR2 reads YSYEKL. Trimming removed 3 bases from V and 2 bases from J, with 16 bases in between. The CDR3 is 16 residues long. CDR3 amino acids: CASSHSLLERNYGYTF. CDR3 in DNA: TGCGCCAGCAGCCATTCCCTACTGGAGCGAAACTATGGCTACACCTTC.

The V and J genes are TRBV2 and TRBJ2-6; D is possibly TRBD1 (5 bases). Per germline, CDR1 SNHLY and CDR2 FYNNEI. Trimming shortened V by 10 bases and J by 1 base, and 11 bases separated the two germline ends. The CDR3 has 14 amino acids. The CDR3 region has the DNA TGTGCCACAAGAAAGGGGTCTGGGGCCAACGTCCTGACTTTC. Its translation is CATRKGSGANVLTF.

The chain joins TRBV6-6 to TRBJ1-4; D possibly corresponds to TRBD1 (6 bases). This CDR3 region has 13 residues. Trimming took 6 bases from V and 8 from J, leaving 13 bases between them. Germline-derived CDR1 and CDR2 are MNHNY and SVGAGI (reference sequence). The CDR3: CASRIRDTEKLFF. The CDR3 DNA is TGTGCCAGCAGAATACGGGACACCGAAAAACTGTTTTTT.

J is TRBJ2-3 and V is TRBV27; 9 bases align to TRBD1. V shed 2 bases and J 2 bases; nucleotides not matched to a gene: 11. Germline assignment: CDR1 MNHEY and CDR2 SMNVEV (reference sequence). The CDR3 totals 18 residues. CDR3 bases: TGTGCCAGCAGTTTAGAGGCCCTACAGGGGGCCTTCACAGATACGCAGTATTTT. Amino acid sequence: CASSLEALQGAFTDTQYF.

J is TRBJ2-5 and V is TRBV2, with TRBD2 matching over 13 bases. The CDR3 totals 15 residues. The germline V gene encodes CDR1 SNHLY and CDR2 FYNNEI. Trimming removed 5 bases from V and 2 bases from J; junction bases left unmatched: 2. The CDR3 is CASSPLAGGQETQYF. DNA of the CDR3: TGTGCCAGCAGTCCACTAGCGGGGGGGCAAGAGACCCAGTACTTC.